Each of the 7 T cell receptor beta chains below was sequenced from the same sample in a study of cytomegalovirus exposure and HLA in healthy donors. PCR employed 60 Vbeta and 13 Jbeta primers. Repertoires were generated with immunoSEQ multiplex PCR, while TCRdb's copy carries only in-frame clones and drops some. The sample shows some 130,000 clones, 75% to 85% of them seen only once. Source material: PBMCs. Source of these receptors: a man aged 25 to 45 in good health and CMV-seronegative.

The table lists this clone with a count of one. DNA for the CDR3: TGTGCCAGCAGCCAAGAAGAGAGACAAGAGACCCAGTACTTC. Amino acid sequence: CASSQEERQETQYF. The chain has TRBV14 and TRBJ2-5; no definite D call. V was shortened by 0 bases and J by 2 bases, with 7 bases between the two germline ends. Germline lookup yields CDR1 SGHDN and CDR2 FVKESK. The CDR3 spans 14 residues.

The V and J genes are TRBV7-9 and TRBJ2-5, with D possibly matching TRBD2 (5 bases). Judging by the DNA end, TRBJ2-7 fits better; the J call may be wrong. Germline values: CDR1 SEHNR, CDR2 FQNEAQ (reference sequence). The CDR3 totals 14 residues. CDR3 residues: CASSSEGTSDEQYF. The CDR3 bases are TGTGCCAGCAGCTCAGAGGGTACCTCTGACGAGCAGTACTTC.

The V gene is TRBV28, the J gene TRBJ1-1, with TRBD1 as a possible D gene (6 bases). The CDR3 contains 15 residues. Germline values: CDR1 MDHEN, CDR2 SYDVKM. V gave up 3 bases and J gave up 6 bases, with 17 bases separating them. The CDR3 spells CASSFARGTVAEAFF. The CDR3 DNA reads as TGTGCCAGCAGTTTCGCCAGGGGTACGGTGGCTGAAGCTTTCTTT. The variable domain in full, completed from reference TRBV28 and TRBJ1-1, reads DVKVTQSSRYLVKRTGEKVFLECVQDMDHENMFWYRQDPGLGLRLIYFSYDVKMKEKGDIPEGYSVSREKKERFSLILESASTNQTSMYLCASSFARGTVAEAFFGQGTRLTVV.

The chain links TRBV7-9 to TRBJ2-4; a possible D gene is TRBD1 (6 bases). Per the germline V gene, CDR1 is SEHNR and CDR2 is FQNEAQ (reference sequence). CDR3 length: 13 amino acids. Trimming stripped 1 base from V and 7 bases from J, with 8 bases between. The CDR3: CASSLGQGNIQYF. The CDR3 DNA is TGTGCCAGCAGCTTAGGGCAGGGGAACATTCAGTACTTC.

This chain connects TRBV19 to TRBJ2-5; D perhaps matches TRBD2 (5 bases). The DNA end lines up better with TRBJ2-7; the J call may be wrong. In germline, CDR1 is LNHDA, CDR2 SQIVND (reference sequence). The length of the CDR3 is 13 residues. CDR3 loop: CASSKVGVAEQYF. For the CDR3, the DNA is TGTGCCAGTAGTAAGGTGGGAGTGGCCGAGCAGTACTTC.

V gene TRBV27 combines with J gene TRBJ2-7, with TRBD1 matching over 8 bases. The germline V gene has CDR1 MNHEY and CDR2 SMNVEV (reference sequence). Trimming at V came to 5 bases and at J to 2 bases, leaving 11 bases not matched to a gene. The CDR3 covers 16 residues. CDR3 DNA sequence: TGTGCCAGCAGTAGCCCCGCCGGGACAGGAACCTACGAGCAGTACTTC. This codes for CASSSPAGTGTYEQYF.

The chain combines TRBV27 with TRBJ1-2; weak D call: TRBD1 (5 bases). Trimming removed 3 bases at V and 3 bases at J, with 8 bases between. This CDR3 has 13 residues. Germline V gene sequence: CDR1 MNHEY, CDR2 SMNVEV (reference sequence). CDR3 DNA: TGTGCCAGCAGTTTTGGAGGGGACTATGGCTACACCTTC. Translating gives CASSFGGDYGYTF.